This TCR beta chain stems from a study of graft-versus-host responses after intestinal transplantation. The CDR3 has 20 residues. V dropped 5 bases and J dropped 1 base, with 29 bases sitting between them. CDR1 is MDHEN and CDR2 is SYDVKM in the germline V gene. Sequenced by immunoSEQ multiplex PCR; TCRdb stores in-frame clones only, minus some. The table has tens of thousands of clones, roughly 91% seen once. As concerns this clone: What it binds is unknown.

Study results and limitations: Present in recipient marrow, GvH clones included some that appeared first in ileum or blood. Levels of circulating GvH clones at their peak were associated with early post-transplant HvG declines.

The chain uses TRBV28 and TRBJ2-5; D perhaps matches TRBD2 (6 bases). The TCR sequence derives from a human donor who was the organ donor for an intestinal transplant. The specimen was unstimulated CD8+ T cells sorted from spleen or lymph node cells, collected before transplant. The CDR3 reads CASSPTDLTRGRGLQETQYF. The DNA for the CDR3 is TGTGCCAGCAGTCCAACCGACCTCACGCGGGGAAGGGGCCTCCAAGAGACCCAGTACTTC.